What follows is one T cell receptor beta chain and its context. It lacks a known antigen. No base qualities exist here, and no much larger clone lies one base off it. This sample was taken from a study of blood T cell repertoires in COVID-19 (dated by TCRdb to about 2020). General notes on the study: Collaborator samples came from the United States, Italy and Spain and covered acute and convalescent phases of COVID-19. The material from the prospective study consisted of cDNA or gDNA derived from T cells, B-cell-depleted T cells, or PBMCs. Subjects who had been exposed to COVID-19, were actively infected with it, or had recovered from it provided the deeply sampled blood TCRbeta repertoires that made up the dataset. The repertoires were made available in a free public database intended to serve as a resource for research on the immune response to SARS-CoV-2. Samples were obtained from the ongoing ImmuneRACE study (first 160 participants) and from over 1,000 subjects provided by 6 global collaborators. The sample metadata nearly always contained a de-identified subject ID, COVID-19 status, age in years and sex. Where available, HLA class I and class II types were obtained from metadata supplied by the sample provider rather than from assay-based typing.

TCRbeta CDR3 regions were amplified from genomic DNA using the immunoSEQ Assay, a bias-controlled multiplex PCR. As for the original processing: Within the assay, amplification of reference gene primers was used to estimate how many nucleated cells each sample contained. Sequence reads were collapsed and filtered to measure the absolute abundance of every unique TCRbeta CDR3 rearrangement. For each sample, productive Simpson clonality was calculated by taking the square root of Simpson's diversity index across productive rearrangements. In its TCRdb copy, this immuneACCESS table keeps in-frame sequences only and misses some clones. Where compared with another copy, unresolved V genes explain less than half of these, and the others have no known cause. V and J calls and clone size follow that table, whereas D and trimming were derived from the DNA. Recorded for this sample are 70,000 to 90,000 clones; approximately 80% of them occurred a single time. The ten largest make up 15% to 20% of the sample.

What the authors observed across the whole study: How much clinical and demographic metadata was included differed by source and by participant, and the metadata was provided uncurated.

Each collaborating institution followed its own protocols to collect whole blood in K2EDTA tubes. For TCRbeta analysis, collaborator samples were shipped as frozen whole blood, as isolated PBMCs, or as DNA extracted from either sample type. The specimen sequenced was peripheral blood. This receptor was obtained from a woman in her sixties with acute or convalescent COVID-19.

At the DNA level, the sequence is TGTGCCAGCAGCCCAGGGGGCGTGACTGAAGCTTTCTTT. This translates into CASSPGGVTEAFF. The chain is assembled from TRBV6-1 and TRBJ1-1, with TRBD1 identical over 8 junction bases. CDR1 and CDR2 (MNHNS, SASEGT) derive from the germline V gene. Spanning cysteine to phenylalanine, the CDR3 consists of 13 amino acids. Left in the record is the CDR3 DNA by itself, 39 bases read in frame from the first base. V is trimmed back by 6 bases and J by 5 bases, and the junction contains 5 bases that no gene match accounts for.